The source of this T cell receptor (beta chain) is a study of PD-L1 blockade in urothelial cancer. Study context: Researchers found blood samples held a median of roughly 140,000 T cells. Study-wide results and caveats: Blood TCR clonality below the median before treatment was a predictor of better survival.

V was clipped by 5 bases and J by 5 bases, with 14 bases between them. Germline V gene sequence: CDR1 SEHNR, CDR2 FQNEAQ (reference sequence). This CDR3 is 14 amino acids long. On this clone itself: Its antigen remains unknown.

Synthetic spike-ins, TCR analog templates, were added into each PCR. Profiling relied on immunoSEQ multiplex PCR, and the TCRdb table lists in-frame clones only, not all of them. Seen here are under 90,000 clones, approximately 90% observed once, and the top ten hold approximately 10%. The rearrangement joins TRBV7-9 to TRBJ2-3; weak D call: TRBD1 (5 bases). The sample was PBMCs, taken around atezolizumab (anti-PD-L1) treatment. The clonotype comes from a man aged 60 to 75 with urothelial cancer. DNA of the CDR3: TGTGCCAGCAGCCTTCAGACAGTCTTAGATACGCAGTATTTT. It translates to CASSLQTVLDTQYF.